This entry describes one T cell receptor (beta chain). Original analysis: Estimation of nucleated cell counts was performed using reference gene primer amplification. TCRdb keeps only in-frame clones here, not all; method: immunoSEQ multiplex PCR. The DNA was the basis for D and trimming; V, J and clone size are from that table. This sample has 19,000 or so clones; about 86% occur once, and the top ten carry roughly a sixth. CDR1 is SNHLY, CDR2 FYNNEI, per germline. This CDR3 contains 12 residues. The V gene lost 5 bases and the J gene lost 3 bases, with 5 bases spanning the gap. This record belongs to a study of blood T cell repertoires in COVID-19. Across the study: Samples came from the United States, Italy and Spain, spanning acute and convalescent COVID-19. T cells, B-cell-depleted T cells, or PBMCs supplied cDNA or gDNA.

Specimen: peripheral blood. The receptor comes from a man in his sixties or seventies with acute or convalescent COVID-19. The rearrangement uses TRBV2 and TRBJ1-5; no clear D gene. For the CDR3, the DNA is TGTGCCAGCAGTAACACCAATCAGCCCCAGCATTTT. It yields the protein CASSNTNQPQHF.